This T cell receptor (beta chain) was documented in a study of Ad26.COV2.S vaccination and SARS-CoV-2 variants. As regards this clone: Antigen: not known.

Study-wide points: Comparability of non-spike TCR breadth was observed across vaccine and placebo recipients.

The assay was immunoSEQ multiplex PCR, and TCRdb's table has in-frame clones only and misses some. The table records about 680,000 clones, approximately 88% of them present only once. The sample's treatment: 19 received Ad26.COV2.S at low or high dose, single or two shots; about 5 received placebo; per-sample allocation not given. Samples analyzed were those drawn on day 63 after the first vaccine or placebo injection. The TCR originated in a person between 18 and 59 years old who received the Ad26.COV2.S COVID-19 vaccine or a placebo. Sequencing was performed on peripheral blood, taken in a trial of Ad26.COV2.S vaccine versus placebo.

The CDR3 here is CASSPTASGQGGTQYF. The CDR3 DNA reads TGTGCCAGCTCACCGACAGCCTCAGGTCAAGGCGGGACCCAGTACTTC. The genes are TRBV18 and TRBJ2-5; TRBD1 might be the D (5 bases). This CDR3 is 16 amino acids long. The germline V gene encodes CDR1 KGHSH and CDR2 LQKENI. The V gene lost 3 bases and the J gene lost 7 bases, with 21 bases spanning the gap.